The rows below give T cell receptor beta chains drawn from one sample of a study of CD8 T cells in Susac syndrome. TCRdb recomputed calls from the immunoSEQ multiplex PCR reads with MiXCR, one row per CDR3 protein. The table includes about 200,000 distinct CDR3 sequences, around 96% detected once. Specimen: CD4+ T cells from PBMCs. Receptor source: a human donor with multiple sclerosis. Both conserved end residues are part of each CDR3. The order of the fields is D gene, J gene, V gene, clone size, CDR3 DNA, CDR3 protein. D genes are given only for firm matches. The size entry is marked missing in some rows and otherwise reads once, few, many or a size class.

>NA|TRBJ2-3|TRBV7-9|NA
TGTGCCAGCAGCTTAGACGGGGGAAATAGAGATACGCAGTATTTT
CASSLDGGNRDTQYF
>NA|TRBJ1-5|TRBV18|NA
TGTGCCAGCTCACCGTTTGACAGGAGAGGTCAGCCCCAGCATTTT
CASSPFDRRGQPQHF
>NA|TRBJ2-7|TRBV5-1|NA
TGCGCCAGCGGGACCGACCCTGGCGAGCAGTACTTC
CASGTDPGEQYF
>TRBD1|TRBJ1-6|TRBV2|NA
TGTGCCAGCAGGGGGACAGCCTATAATTCACCCCTCCACTTT
CASRGTAYNSPLHF
>TRBD2|TRBJ2-3|TRBV30|NA
TGTGCCTGGAGTGTTGGGAATAGCGGGGGTACAGATACGCAGTATTTT
CAWSVGNSGGTDTQYF
>NA|TRBJ2-2|TRBV20-1|NA
TGCAGTGCTAGAGGATACGGAGCGAACACCGGGGAGCTGTTTTTT
CSARGYGANTGELFF
>NA|TRBJ2-5|TRBV29-1|NA
TGCAGCGTTAGACCCACCACAGGTCGGGAGACCCAGTACTTC
CSVRPTTGRETQYF
>NA|TRBJ2-7|TRBV29-1|NA
TGCAGCGTTGGGCCCAGAGGAGAGCAGTACTTC
CSVGPRGEQYF
>NA|TRBJ2-7|TRBV18|NA
TGTGCCAGCTCACCTCGAGTCTACGAGCAGTACTTC
CASSPRVYEQYF
>NA|TRBJ2-7|TRBV3-1|NA
TGTGCCAGCAGCCGCTTCGAGGGGAGCTCCTACGAGCAGTACTTC
CASSRFEGSSYEQYF
>TRBD2|TRBJ2-1|TRBV6-4|NA
TGTGCCAGCAGTGACTCCTCCGGGACTAGTAATAATGAGCAGTTCTTC
CASSDSSGTSNNEQFF
>NA|TRBJ2-5|TRBV7-8|NA
TGTGCCAGCAGCCCAAGGCGGGCGGGCGAGACCCAGTACTTC
CASSPRRAGETQYF
>NA|TRBJ1-2|TRBV25-1|NA
TGTGCCAGCAGTGACTCAAACAGGGACTATGGCTACACCTTC
CASSDSNRDYGYTF
>TRBD2|TRBJ2-5|TRBV9|NA
TGTGCCAGCAACCATCTAGCGGGGGAGACCCAGTACTTC
CASNHLAGETQYF
>NA|TRBJ2-7|TRBV30|NA
TGTGCCTGGAGTGTACCGAATCTACCCTCCTACGAGCAGTACTTC
CAWSVPNLPSYEQYF
>NA|TRBJ2-3|TRBV20-1|NA
TGCAGTGCACCCACAGGTTGGTGGGCAGATACGCAGTATTTT
CSAPTGWWADTQYF
>NA|TRBJ2-7|TRBV14|NA
TGTGCCAGCAGCCAATTTTCCGGCGGCTACGAGCAGTACTTC
CASSQFSGGYEQYF
>TRBD2|TRBJ2-1|TRBV20-1|NA
TGCAGTGCTAGAGGCCCGAGGGTAGCGGGTGAACTCAATGAGCAGTTCTTC
CSARGPRVAGELNEQFF
>NA|TRBJ2-1|TRBV10-3|NA
TGTGCCATCAGTGGGTGGCAGGGTACGAATGAGCAGTTCTTC
CAISGWQGTNEQFF
>NA|TRBJ1-5|TRBV29-1|NA
TGCAGCGTTGGTTTCGAGAGCAATCAGCCCCAGCATTTT
CSVGFESNQPQHF
>TRBD1|TRBJ1-1|TRBV20-1|NA
TGCAGTGCTAGGGACAGGGGGCTTAACACTGAAGCTTTCTTT
CSARDRGLNTEAFF
>NA|TRBJ2-1|TRBV6-6|once
TGTGCCAGCAGTAAACTAGGCCCCTACAATGAGCAGTTCTTC
CASSKLGPYNEQFF
>TRBD1|TRBJ2-3|TRBV24-1|once
TGTGCCACCAGTAGTCCGACAGGGAGCGCAGATACGCAGTATTTT
CATSSPTGSADTQYF
>TRBD2|TRBJ2-1|TRBV11-3|NA
TGTGCCAGCAGCACAGGAGTGGGAGGGCCTTACAATGAGCAGTTCTTC
CASSTGVGGPYNEQFF
>TRBD1|TRBJ2-1|TRBV7-6|NA
TGTGCCAGCAGCGCCAGACTCGGGACAGACAACAATGAGCAGTTCTTC
CASSARLGTDNNEQFF
>TRBD1|TRBJ2-7|TRBV12-3/TRBV12-4|NA
TGTGCCAGCAGCCTCGGGACAGGGGAATACGAGCAGTACTTC
CASSLGTGEYEQYF
>NA|TRBJ2-7|TRBV7-9|NA
TGTGCCAGCTCGTTTCCGGACAGCGAGCAGTACTTC
CASSFPDSEQYF
>NA|TRBJ1-2|TRBV14|NA
TGTGCCAGCGGCCATCGGGGGTATGGCTACACCTTC
CASGHRGYGYTF
>NA|TRBJ1-2|TRBV12-3/TRBV12-4|NA
TGTGCCAGCAGTTTAAATGACTATGGCTACACCTTC
CASSLNDYGYTF
>NA|TRBJ2-6|TRBV6-5|few
TGTGCCAGCCGGTCTGGGGCCAACGTCCTGACTTTC
CASRSGANVLTF
>NA|TRBJ2-7|TRBV20-1|NA
TGCAGTGCCCCAACCCAGTCCCCCTACGAGCAGTACTTC
CSAPTQSPYEQYF
>TRBD2|TRBJ2-3|TRBV5-1|NA
TGCGCCAGCAGCTCGGGACTAGCGGGGTTCACAGATACGCAGTATTTT
CASSSGLAGFTDTQYF
>NA|TRBJ2-6|TRBV6-2/TRBV6-3|NA
TGTGCCAGCAGTTACGGGGAATCTGGGGCCAACGTCCTGACTTTC
CASSYGESGANVLTF
>NA|TRBJ1-2|TRBV23-1|NA
TGCGCCAGCAGTCAACGGGACGCGGGCTATGGCTACACCTTC
CASSQRDAGYGYTF
>NA|TRBJ1-5|TRBV25-1|NA
TGTGCCAGCGGCCAAAGGGGCAGGGATCAGCCCCAGCATTTT
CASGQRGRDQPQHF
>NA|TRBJ2-7|TRBV2|NA
TGTGCCAGCAGCAACGATGCCTACGAGCAGTACTTC
CASSNDAYEQYF
>TRBD2|TRBJ2-1|TRBV24-1|NA
TGTGCCACCAGTGCCACACGGGCGGGAGCGGTATCCTACAATGAGCAGTTCTTC
CATSATRAGAVSYNEQFF
>NA|TRBJ2-1|TRBV6-1|once
TGTGCCAGCAGTGCCGAAGGACAACCTTACAATGAGCAGTTCTTC
CASSAEGQPYNEQFF
>NA|TRBJ2-1|TRBV7-3|NA
TGTGCCAGCAAGCAGTCACAGGGTTCCCACAATGAGCAGTTCTTC
CASKQSQGSHNEQFF
>NA|TRBJ2-3|TRBV30|NA
TGTGCGTCCCGAGTAGGCGTCGCAACAGATACGCAGTATTTT
CASRVGVATDTQYF
>NA|TRBJ2-7|TRBV18|NA
TGTGCCAGCTCCGCACGGCAGGAGATGATCTACGAGCAGTACTTC
CASSARQEMIYEQYF
>TRBD2|TRBJ2-3|TRBV18|NA
TGTGCCAGCTCACCACCGACTAGCGGGGACTCAGATACGCAGTATTTT
CASSPPTSGDSDTQYF
>NA|TRBJ2-3|TRBV9|NA
TGTGCCAGCAGCCCCCCCGACCCTCTGGCAGATACGCAGTATTTT
CASSPPDPLADTQYF
>NA|TRBJ1-5|TRBV12-3/TRBV12-4|NA
TGTGCCAGCAGTTTGAGGACGGTTAATCAGCCCCAGCATTTT
CASSLRTVNQPQHF
>TRBD2|TRBJ2-5|TRBV19|NA
TGTGCCAGTAGTATCGGGGGGGGCCAAGAGACCCAGTACTTC
CASSIGGGQETQYF
>NA|TRBJ2-3|TRBV12-3/TRBV12-4|NA
TGTGCCAGCAGTCCGGGTCCTCCGGATACGCAGTATTTT
CASSPGPPDTQYF
>TRBD2|TRBJ2-7|TRBV4-2|NA
TGTGCCAGCAGCCCAGGACTAGGCAGGAACTACGAGCAGTACTTC
CASSPGLGRNYEQYF
>NA|TRBJ2-1|TRBV3-1|NA
TGTGCCAGCAGCAAAGGGGCCCCCAGGGAGCAGTTCTTC
CASSKGAPREQFF
>NA|TRBJ2-7|TRBV6-1|NA
TGTGCCAGCAGTGATGTAGTTACCCACGAGCAGTACTTC
CASSDVVTHEQYF
>NA|TRBJ2-5|TRBV10-3|NA
TGTGCCATCAGCAGCCAAGAGACCCAGTACTTC
CAISSQETQYF
>NA|TRBJ1-1|TRBV30|NA
TGTGCCCGATCCAGGGTTAACACTGAAGCTTTCTTT
CARSRVNTEAFF
>NA|TRBJ1-6|TRBV4-2|NA
TGTGCCAGCAGCCAAGACGGTCCTGTTGCACCCCTCCACTTT
CASSQDGPVAPLHF